The 17 T cell receptor beta chains below come from one sample, sequenced in a study of Ad26.COV2.S vaccination and SARS-CoV-2 variants. Assay used: immunoSEQ multiplex PCR; TCRdb lists only in-frame clones, some missing. The sample lists about 480,000 clones, roughly 89% occurring once. The treatment was: 19 received Ad26.COV2.S at low or high dose, single or two shots; about five received placebo; per-sample allocation not given. The investigators took samples on day 63 after the first vaccine or placebo injection. Sequencing was performed on peripheral blood, taken in a trial of Ad26.COV2.S vaccine versus placebo. The receptors shown here come from a person aged 18-65 years who received the Ad26.COV2.S COVID-19 vaccine or a placebo.

The chain recombines TRBV28 with TRBJ2-7; possibly TRBD1 for D (5 bases). The CDR3 is made up of 14 amino acids. Trimming left V 7 bases short and J 2 bases short, with 15 bases between. Germline loops: CDR1 MDHEN, CDR2 SYDVKM. The CDR3 region has the DNA TGTGCCAGCATTGACAGTTCTCCTCCCTACGAGCAGTACTTC. It translates to CASIDSSPPYEQYF.

This chain joins TRBV19 and TRBJ1-1; tentatively, D is TRBD1 (5 bases). Trimming stripped 2 bases from V and 2 bases from J, with 15 bases between. In germline, CDR1 is LNHDA, CDR2 SQIVND (reference sequence). This CDR3 has 16 amino acids. CDR3 sequence (DNA): TGTGCCAGTAGTATAAAAACGGGACGGGTCAACACTGAAGCTTTCTTT. This encodes CASSIKTGRVNTEAFF. The full variable domain, in which reference TRBV19 and TRBJ1-1 provide the parts outside the CDR3, is DGGITQSPKYLFRKEGQNVTLSCEQNLNHDAMYWYRQDPGQGLRLIYYSQIVNDFQKGDIAEGYSVSREKKESFPLTVTSAQKNPTAFYLCASSIKTGRVNTEAFFGQGTRLTVV.

The J gene is TRBJ1-3, the V gene TRBV6-5; D remains ambiguous. Germline values: CDR1 MNHEY, CDR2 SVGAGI. Trimming left V 5 bases short and J 8 bases short, with 13 bases between. The CDR3 is 13 residues long. The CDR3 coding sequence is TGTGCCAGCAGTCCCCCTCGACGTGACACCATATATTTT. It codes for CASSPPRRDTIYF.

This chain connects TRBV10-3 to TRBJ2-1, with 9 positions matching TRBD2. The CDR3 is 15 amino acids. V trimming: 3 bases; J trimming: 7 bases; junction bases outside the gene matches: 7. Looked up from germline, CDR1 is ENHRY and CDR2 is SYGVKD. The CDR3 nucleotides read TGTGCCATCAGTGAACCGGGACTAGCCGAGAATGAGCAGTTCTTC. Its protein product is CAISEPGLAENEQFF.

As regards this clone: This same CDR3 is encoded by further DNA sequences in the sample. The CDR3 reads CSVGRGRSYEQYF. For the CDR3, the DNA is TGCAGCGTTGGTAGAGGCAGAAGCTACGAGCAGTACTTC. The chain recombines TRBV29-1 with TRBJ2-7; D unresolved. Trimming stripped 4 bases from V and 3 bases from J, with 13 bases between. The V gene's germline CDR1 is SQVTM and CDR2 ANQGSEA. This CDR3 has 13 amino acids.

V gene TRBV29-1 combines with J gene TRBJ2-5, with 10 nucleotides matching TRBD1. J was trimmed by 0 bases and V by 7 bases; bases with no gene match: 5. CDR1 is SQVTM, CDR2 ANQGSEA, per germline. The CDR3 has 14 amino acids. DNA for the CDR3: TGCAGCGCCGAGGACAGGGGGAACCAAGAGACCCAGTACTTC. Amino acid sequence: CSAEDRGNQETQYF.

The V gene is TRBV2, the J gene TRBJ1-2; a possible D gene is TRBD1 (5 bases). Deletions cut 3 bases from V and 2 bases from J, with 7 bases between. Germline V gives CDR1 SNHLY, CDR2 FYNNEI. The CDR3 contains 13 residues. CDR3 DNA sequence: TGTGCCAGCAGTGAGGGGGAGAACTATGGCTACACCTTC. Encoded protein: CASSEGENYGYTF. Full variable domain (rest looked up from reference TRBV2 and TRBJ1-2): EPEVTQTPSHQVTQMGQEVILRCVPISNHLYFYWYRQILGQKVEFLVSFYNNEISEKSEIFDDQFSVERPDGSNFTLKIRSTKLEDSAMYFCASSEGENYGYTFGSGTRLTVV.

This sequence joins TRBV7-2 and TRBJ2-1, with TRBD1 identical over 7 bases. J was trimmed by 4 bases and V by 1 base; bases with no gene match: 4. CDR1 is SGHTA and CDR2 is FQGNSA in the germline V gene. The CDR3 is 15 residues long. Here the CDR3 DNA reads TGTGCCAGCAGCTTAGACGGGACAGAGTACAATGAGCAGTTCTTC. It is translated as CASSLDGTEYNEQFF.

This rearrangement joins TRBV3-1 (or the pseudogene TRBV3-2) to TRBJ2-7; D is unclear. The CDR3 is 12 amino acids. Germline CDR1 is LGHDT and CDR2 is YNNKEL (reference sequence). Trimming took 2 bases from V and 7 from J, leaving 9 bases between them. The chain's CDR3 is CASSQLSREQYF. The CDR3 DNA follows: TGTGCCAGCAGCCAATTGTCCCGTGAGCAGTACTTC.

On this clone itself: This same CDR3 is encoded by further DNA sequences in the sample. The rearrangement links TRBV27 to TRBJ2-6; D unresolved. Germline V gives CDR1 MNHEY, CDR2 SMNVEV (reference sequence). The CDR3 spans 14 residues. The V end was cut by 2 bases, the J end by 1 base, with 3 bases between. CDR3 region: CASSLLSGANVLTF. The DNA of the CDR3 is TGTGCCAGCAGTTTACTGTCTGGGGCCAACGTCCTGACTTTC.

The chain uses TRBV18 and TRBJ2-7; D may be TRBD1 (5 bases). The CDR3 is made up of 13 amino acids. With 5 bases removed from V and 1 base from J, the gap between germline ends came to 9 bases. Germline V gives CDR1 KGHSH, CDR2 LQKENI. CDR3 loop: CASSIKGSYEQYF. The CDR3 nucleotides are TGTGCCAGCTCAATTAAGGGGTCCTACGAGCAGTACTTC.

The rearrangement links TRBV29-1 to TRBJ1-3; no reliable D call. This CDR3 is 13 amino acids long. Trimming cost V 5 bases and J 0 bases, with 8 bases left between them. Germline CDR1 SQVTM, CDR2 ANQGSEA. CDR3 coding DNA: TGCAGCGTTAGCCACAGCTCTGGAAACACCATATATTTT. Its protein is CSVSHSSGNTIYF.

This chain joins TRBV7-2 and TRBJ2-7; D possibly corresponds to TRBD1 (5 bases). CDR1 is SGHTA and CDR2 is FQGNSA in the germline V gene. Between the trimmed V and J ends, which lost 7 bases and 12 bases, there was a span of 25 bases. The CDR3 runs 14 residues. The CDR3 DNA reads as TGTGCCAGCATGAGCGACCGAGAGACAGTTATTCGGTACTTC. Its protein is CASMSDRETVIRYF.

This clone has just one count. This chain connects TRBV28 to TRBJ2-1, with TRBD2 identical over 10 bases. The ends lost 3 bases at V and 5 bases at J; junction bases unmatched: 7. This CDR3 has 16 residues. Germline-derived CDR1 and CDR2 are MDHEN and SYDVKM. CDR3 nucleotides: TGTGCCAGCAGTTTGTGGTCGGGACTAGCGCACAATGAGCAGTTCTTC. Its translation: CASSLWSGLAHNEQFF.

This clone was observed a few times. This specimen includes other DNA sequences encoding the same CDR3. The chain joins TRBV12-3 or TRBV12-4 to TRBJ2-7; no firm D call. This CDR3 is built from 11 residues. V lost 6 bases and J 2 bases, leaving 5 bases between the germline ends. The chain's CDR3 is CASSPAYEQYF. The CDR3, as DNA: TGTGCCAGCAGCCCCGCCTACGAGCAGTACTTC.

The V call is TRBV28, the J call TRBJ2-1, with D perhaps TRBD2 (5 bases). Germline CDR1 and CDR2: MDHEN and SYDVKM. The ends were cut back, 3 bases at V and 4 bases at J, with 19 bases in the middle. The CDR3 has 17 amino acids. The CDR3 DNA is TGTGCCAGCAGTTTGGCTGGACTCCTCTCCGGGTACAATGAGCAGTTCTTC. This encodes CASSLAGLLSGYNEQFF.

This chain joins TRBV6-5 and TRBJ2-5; 8 bases agree with TRBD2. V gave up 4 bases and J gave up 1 base; unmatched junction bases: 5. CDR3 length: 15 amino acids. CDR1 MNHEY and CDR2 SVGAGI come from the germline V gene. The CDR3 region has the DNA TGTGCCAGCAGTTGGAAGCGGGAGTCCCAAGAGACCCAGTACTTC. Its protein is CASSWKRESQETQYF.